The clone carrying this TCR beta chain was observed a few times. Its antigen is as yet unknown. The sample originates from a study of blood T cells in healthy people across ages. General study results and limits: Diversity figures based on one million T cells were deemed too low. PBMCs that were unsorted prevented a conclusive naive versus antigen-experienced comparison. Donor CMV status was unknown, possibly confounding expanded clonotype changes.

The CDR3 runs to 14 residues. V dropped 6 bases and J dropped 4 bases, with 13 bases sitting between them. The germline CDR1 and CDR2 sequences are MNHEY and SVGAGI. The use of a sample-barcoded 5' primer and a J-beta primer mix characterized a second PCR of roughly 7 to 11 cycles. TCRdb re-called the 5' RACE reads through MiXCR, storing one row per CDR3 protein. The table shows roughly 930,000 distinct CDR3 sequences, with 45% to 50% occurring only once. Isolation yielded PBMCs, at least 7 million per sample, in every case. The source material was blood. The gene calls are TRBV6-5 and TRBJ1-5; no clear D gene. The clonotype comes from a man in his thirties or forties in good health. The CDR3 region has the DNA TGTGCCAGCAGGGAACGCGAATCGAATCAGCCCCAGCATTTT. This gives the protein CASRERESNQPQHF.